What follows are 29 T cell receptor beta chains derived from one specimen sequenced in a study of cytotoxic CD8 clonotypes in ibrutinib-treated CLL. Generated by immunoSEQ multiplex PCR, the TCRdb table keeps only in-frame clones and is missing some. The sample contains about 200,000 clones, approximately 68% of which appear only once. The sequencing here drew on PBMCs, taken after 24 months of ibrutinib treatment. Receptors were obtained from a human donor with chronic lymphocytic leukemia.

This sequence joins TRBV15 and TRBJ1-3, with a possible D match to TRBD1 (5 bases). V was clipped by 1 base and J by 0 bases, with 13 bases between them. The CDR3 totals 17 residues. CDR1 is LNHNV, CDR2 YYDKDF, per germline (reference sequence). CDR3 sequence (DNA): TGTGCCACCAGCAGAGCCTGGGGCAGGGACTCTGGAAACACCATATATTTT. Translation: CATSRAWGRDSGNTIYF.

CDR3 nucleotides: TGTGCCAGCAGACCCCTTTTGGACTATGGCTACACCTTC. This encodes CASRPLLDYGYTF. The gene calls are TRBV28 and TRBJ1-2; D unclear. Germline V gene lookup returns CDR1 MDHEN and CDR2 SYDVKM. This CDR3 spans 13 amino acids. The ends were cut back, 6 bases at V and 3 bases at J, with 11 bases in the middle.

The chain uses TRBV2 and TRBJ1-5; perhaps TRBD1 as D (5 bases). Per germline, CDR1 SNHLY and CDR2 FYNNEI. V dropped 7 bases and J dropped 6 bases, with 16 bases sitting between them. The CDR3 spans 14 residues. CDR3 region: CASMLSGVSQPQHF. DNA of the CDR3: TGTGCCAGCATGCTCTCGGGGGTAAGTCAGCCCCAGCATTTT.

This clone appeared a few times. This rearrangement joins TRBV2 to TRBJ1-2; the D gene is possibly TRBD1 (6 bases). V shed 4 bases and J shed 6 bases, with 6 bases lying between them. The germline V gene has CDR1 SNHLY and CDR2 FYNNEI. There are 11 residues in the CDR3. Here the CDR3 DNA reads TGTGCCAGCAGTGGACAGGATGGCTACACCTTC. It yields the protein CASSGQDGYTF.

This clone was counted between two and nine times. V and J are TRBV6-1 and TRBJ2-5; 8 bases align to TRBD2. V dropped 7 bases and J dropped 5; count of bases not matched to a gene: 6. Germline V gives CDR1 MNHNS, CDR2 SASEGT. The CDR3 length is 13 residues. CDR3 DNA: TGTGCCAGCATATTTAGCGGGATGGAGACCCAGTACTTC. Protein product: CASIFSGMETQYF.

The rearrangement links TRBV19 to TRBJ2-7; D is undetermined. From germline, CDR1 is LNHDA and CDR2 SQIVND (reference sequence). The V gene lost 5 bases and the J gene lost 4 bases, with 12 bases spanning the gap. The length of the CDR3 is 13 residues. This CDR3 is CASSLRAEYEQYF. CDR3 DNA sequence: TGTGCCAGTAGTCTCCGGGCCGAATACGAGCAGTACTTC.

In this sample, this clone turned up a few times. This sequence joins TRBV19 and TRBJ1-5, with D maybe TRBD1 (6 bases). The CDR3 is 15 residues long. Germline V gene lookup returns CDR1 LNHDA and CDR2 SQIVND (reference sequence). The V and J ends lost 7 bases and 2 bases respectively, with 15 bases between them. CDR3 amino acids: CASIPRGVGNQPQHF. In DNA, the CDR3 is TGTGCCAGTATCCCAAGGGGGGTAGGCAATCAGCCCCAGCATTTT.

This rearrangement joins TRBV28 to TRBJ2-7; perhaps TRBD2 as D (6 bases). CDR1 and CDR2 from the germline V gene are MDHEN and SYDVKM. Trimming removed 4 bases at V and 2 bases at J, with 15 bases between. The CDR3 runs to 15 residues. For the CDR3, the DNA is TGTGCCAGCAGTTATCGGGGGTTGAGGGCCTACGAGCAGTACTTC. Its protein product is CASSYRGLRAYEQYF.

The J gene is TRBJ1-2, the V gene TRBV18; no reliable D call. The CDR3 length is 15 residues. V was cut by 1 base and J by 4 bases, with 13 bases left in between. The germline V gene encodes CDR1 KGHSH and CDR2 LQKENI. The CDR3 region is CASSPRELSGYGYTF. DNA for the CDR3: TGTGCCAGCTCACCACGGGAGCTGTCGGGCTATGGCTACACCTTC.

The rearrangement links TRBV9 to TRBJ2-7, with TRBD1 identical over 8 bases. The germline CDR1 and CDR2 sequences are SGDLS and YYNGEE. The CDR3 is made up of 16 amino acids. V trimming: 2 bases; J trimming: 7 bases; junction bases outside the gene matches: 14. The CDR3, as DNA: TGTGCCAGCAGCGTCAAGCCGACAGGGGCCCAGTCTGAGCAGTACTTC. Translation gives CASSVKPTGAQSEQYF.

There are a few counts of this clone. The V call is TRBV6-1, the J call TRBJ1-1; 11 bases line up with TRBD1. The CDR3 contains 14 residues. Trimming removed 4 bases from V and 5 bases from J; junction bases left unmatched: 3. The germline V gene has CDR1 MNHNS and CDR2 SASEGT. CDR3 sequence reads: CASSGTGGGTEAFF. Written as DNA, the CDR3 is TGTGCCAGCAGTGGGACAGGGGGCGGTACTGAAGCTTTCTTT.

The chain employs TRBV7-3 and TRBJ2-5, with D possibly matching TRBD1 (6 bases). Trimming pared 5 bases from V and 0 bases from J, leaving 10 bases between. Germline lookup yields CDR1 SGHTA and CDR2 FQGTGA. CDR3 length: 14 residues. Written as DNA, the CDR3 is TGTGCCAGCAGCCAAACAGGGTACCAAGAGACCCAGTACTTC. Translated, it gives CASSQTGYQETQYF.

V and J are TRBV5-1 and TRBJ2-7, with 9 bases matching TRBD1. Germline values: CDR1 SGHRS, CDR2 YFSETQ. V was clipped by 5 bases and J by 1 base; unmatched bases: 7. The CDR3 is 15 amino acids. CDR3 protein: CASRPGTGFSYEQYF. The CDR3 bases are TGCGCCAGCAGGCCCGGGACAGGGTTTTCCTACGAGCAGTACTTC.

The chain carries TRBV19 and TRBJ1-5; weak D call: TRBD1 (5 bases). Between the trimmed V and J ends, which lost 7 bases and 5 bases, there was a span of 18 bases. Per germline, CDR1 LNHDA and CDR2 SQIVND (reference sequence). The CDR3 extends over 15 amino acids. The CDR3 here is CASNEFSGSYQPQHF. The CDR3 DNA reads TGTGCCAGTAATGAGTTTTCAGGGAGTTATCAGCCCCAGCATTTT.

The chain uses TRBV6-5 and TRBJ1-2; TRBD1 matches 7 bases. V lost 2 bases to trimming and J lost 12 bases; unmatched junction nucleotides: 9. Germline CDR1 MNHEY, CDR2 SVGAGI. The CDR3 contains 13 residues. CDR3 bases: TGTGCCAGCAGTTACCACGAGGACAGGTGGCACACCTTC. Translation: CASSYHEDRWHTF.

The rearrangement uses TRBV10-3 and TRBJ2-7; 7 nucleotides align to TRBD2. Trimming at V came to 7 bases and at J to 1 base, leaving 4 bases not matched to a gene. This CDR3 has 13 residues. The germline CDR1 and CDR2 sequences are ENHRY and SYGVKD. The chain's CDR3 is CAIMGGGSYEQYF. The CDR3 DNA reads TGTGCCATCATGGGGGGAGGGTCCTACGAGCAGTACTTC.

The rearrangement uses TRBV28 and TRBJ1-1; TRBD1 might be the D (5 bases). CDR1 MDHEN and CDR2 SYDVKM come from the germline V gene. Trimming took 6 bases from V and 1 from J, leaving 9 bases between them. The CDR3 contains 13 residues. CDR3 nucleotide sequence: TGTGCCAGCAGAACGAGGGGGAACACTGAAGCTTTCTTT. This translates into CASRTRGNTEAFF.

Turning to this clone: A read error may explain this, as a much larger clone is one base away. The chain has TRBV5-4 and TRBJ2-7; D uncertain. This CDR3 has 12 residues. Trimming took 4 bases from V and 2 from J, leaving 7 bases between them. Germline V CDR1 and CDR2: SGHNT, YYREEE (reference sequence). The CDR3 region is CASSGDTYEQYF. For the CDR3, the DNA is TGTGCCAGCAGCGGAGACACCTACGAGCAGTACTTC.

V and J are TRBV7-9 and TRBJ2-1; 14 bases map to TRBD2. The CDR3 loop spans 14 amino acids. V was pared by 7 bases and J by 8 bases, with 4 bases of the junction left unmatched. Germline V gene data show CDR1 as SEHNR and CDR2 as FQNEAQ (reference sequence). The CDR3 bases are TGTGCCAGCACTGGACTAGCGGGAGGCTATGAGCAGTTCTTC. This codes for CASTGLAGGYEQFF.

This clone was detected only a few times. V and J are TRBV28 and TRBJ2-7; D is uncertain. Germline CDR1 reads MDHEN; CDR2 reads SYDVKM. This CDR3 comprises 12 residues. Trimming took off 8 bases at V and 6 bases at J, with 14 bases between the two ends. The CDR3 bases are TGTGCCAGCCTAAGATCCAGTTCCGAGCAGTACTTC. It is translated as CASLRSSSEQYF.

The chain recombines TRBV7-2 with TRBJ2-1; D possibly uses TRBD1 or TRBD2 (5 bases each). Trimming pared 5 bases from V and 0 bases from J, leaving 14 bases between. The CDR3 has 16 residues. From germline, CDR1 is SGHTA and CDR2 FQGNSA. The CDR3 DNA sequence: TGTGCCAGCAGCCTCCGGGACCCAGGCTCCTACAATGAGCAGTTCTTC. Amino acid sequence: CASSLRDPGSYNEQFF.

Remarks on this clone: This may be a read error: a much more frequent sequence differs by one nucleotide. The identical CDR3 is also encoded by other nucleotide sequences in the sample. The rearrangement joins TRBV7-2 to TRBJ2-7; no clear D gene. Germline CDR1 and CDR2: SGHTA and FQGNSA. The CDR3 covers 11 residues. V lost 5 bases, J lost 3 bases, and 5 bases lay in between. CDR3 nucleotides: TGTGCCAGCAGCCAGTACTACGAGCAGTACTTC. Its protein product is CASSQYYEQYF.

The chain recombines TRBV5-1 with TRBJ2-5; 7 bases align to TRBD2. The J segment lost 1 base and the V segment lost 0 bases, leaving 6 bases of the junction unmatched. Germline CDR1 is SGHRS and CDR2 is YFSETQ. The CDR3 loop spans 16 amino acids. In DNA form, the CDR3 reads TGCGCCAGCAGCTTGGGAGTAGCGGGCCGCCAAGAGACCCAGTACTTC. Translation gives CASSLGVAGRQETQYF.

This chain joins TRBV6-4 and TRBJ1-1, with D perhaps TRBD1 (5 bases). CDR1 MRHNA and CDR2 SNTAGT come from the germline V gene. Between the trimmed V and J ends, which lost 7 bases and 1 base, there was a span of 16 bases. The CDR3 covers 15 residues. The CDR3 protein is CASTQRGHSNTEAFF. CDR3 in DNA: TGTGCCAGCACCCAGCGAGGACACTCGAACACTGAAGCTTTCTTT.

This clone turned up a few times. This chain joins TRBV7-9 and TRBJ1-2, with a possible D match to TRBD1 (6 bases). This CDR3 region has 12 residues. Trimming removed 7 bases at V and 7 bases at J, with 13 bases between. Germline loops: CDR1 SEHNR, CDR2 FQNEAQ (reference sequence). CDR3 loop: CASTASGVGYTF. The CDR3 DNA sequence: TGTGCCAGCACAGCTTCAGGGGTTGGCTACACCTTC.

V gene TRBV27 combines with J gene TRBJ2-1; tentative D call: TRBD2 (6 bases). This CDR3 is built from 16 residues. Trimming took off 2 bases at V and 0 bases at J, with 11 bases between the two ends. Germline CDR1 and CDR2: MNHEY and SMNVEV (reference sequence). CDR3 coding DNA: TGTGCCAGCAGTTTAGAGCGGGCCCCCTCCTACAATGAGCAGTTCTTC. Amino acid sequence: CASSLERAPSYNEQFF.

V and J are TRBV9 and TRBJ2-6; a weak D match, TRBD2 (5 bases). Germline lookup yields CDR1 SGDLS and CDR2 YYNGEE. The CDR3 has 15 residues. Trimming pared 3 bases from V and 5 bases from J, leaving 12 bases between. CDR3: CASSGTPRRANVLTF. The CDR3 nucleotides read TGTGCCAGCAGCGGGACTCCCCGGCGGGCCAACGTCCTGACTTTC.

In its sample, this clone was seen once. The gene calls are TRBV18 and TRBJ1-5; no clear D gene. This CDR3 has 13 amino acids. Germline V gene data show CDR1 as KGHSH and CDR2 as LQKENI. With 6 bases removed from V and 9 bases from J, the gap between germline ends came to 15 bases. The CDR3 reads CASSQLIDTPQHF. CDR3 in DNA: TGTGCCAGCTCGCAACTCATTGATACGCCCCAGCATTTT.

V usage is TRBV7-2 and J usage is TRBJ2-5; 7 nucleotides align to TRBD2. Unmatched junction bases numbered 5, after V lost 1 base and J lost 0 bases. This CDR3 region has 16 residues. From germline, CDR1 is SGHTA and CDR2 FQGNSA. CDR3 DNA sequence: TGTGCCAGCAGCTTAGGACCGGGACTACACCAAGAGACCCAGTACTTC. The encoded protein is CASSLGPGLHQETQYF. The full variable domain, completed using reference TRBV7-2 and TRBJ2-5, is GAGVSQSPSNKVTEKGKDVELRCDPISGHTALYWYRQSLGQGLEFLIYFQGNSAPDKSGLPSDRFSAERTGGSVSTLTIQRTQQEDSAVYLCASSLGPGLHQETQYFGPGTRLLVL.